Listed here is a single T cell receptor (beta chain). Its antigen is not yet known. No per-base quality is available; no much larger clone lies one base away. This sample is drawn from a study of cytomegalovirus exposure and HLA in healthy donors (dated by TCRdb to 2017 to 2019). Background on the whole study: An earlier analysis of about 560 of the donors reported approximately 280 Gb of sequence data and 90 million to 120 million unique TCR beta sequences obtained from approximately 180 million T cells. Around 320 gigabases of sequencing data and tens of millions of unique TCR sequences were included in an early release covering 500 to 750 HLA-typed donors. Of the roughly 390 genotyped donors, 81% fell in the genetic ancestry cluster associated with self-reported Caucasian donors. The study aimed to test whether cataloging public T cell receptors could reveal signatures of past pathogen exposure. The study profiled the T cell repertoires of fewer than 850 subjects by immunosequencing and related them to cytomegalovirus serostatus. A separate validation cohort of 100 to 150 different subjects was used in addition to the roughly 670-subject first cohort. To predict cytomegalovirus infection status, the study combined high-throughput TCR immunosequencing, statistical association of individual TCRs with disease status, and machine learning. To study patterns of TCR occurrence, a later analysis re-analyzed previously published TCR beta repertoires from under 750 donors and added high-resolution HLA genotyping. In the later analysis, no new phenotypic data were used to find candidate immune exposures; instead, reliance was placed on TCR beta sequences and their occurrence across donors. In an earlier analysis of around 540 of the donors, high-throughput TCR beta sequencing was used to judge whether each TCR beta V gene segment behaved as functional or pseudogenic. Donor age, sex, ethnicity and CMV serostatus were compiled together with the repertoire data. In a later genetic analysis, genome-wide SNP genotypes for about 55% of the roughly 700 donors were used, and that subset was treated as a discovery cohort. Every repertoire in the discovery cohort had been generated on one and the same sequencing platform. Class I and class II HLA loci were covered by the typing at four-digit resolution. The number of typed donors differed by locus: roughly 620-640 for A, B, C, DRB1 and DQB1; about 520 for DQA1; around 580 for DPA1; and some 430 for DPB1. Because of strong linkage in the cohort, roughly five DR-DQ haplotypes were treated as single units for association and clustering. Across around 400 genotyped donors of the cohort, an average of roughly 250,000 unique TCR beta nucleotide sequences per donor were sequenced, and roughly 17% of those sequences were non-productive.

The cohort consisted of some 670 healthy bone marrow donors. At the time of sampling, all cohort members were nominally healthy, though unrecorded immune exposures were likely present. The donor tested CMV seronegative, placing the donor among the 350 to 400 seronegative members of the cohort. Each donor provided a peripheral blood sample, and peripheral blood mononuclear cells were used for TCR beta sequencing. The Qiagen DNeasy Blood Extraction Kit was used to extract genomic DNA from the blood cell samples. General study outcomes and caveats: Presence/absence analyses assumed roughly uniform sequencing depth across donors, an assumption that may not hold. The sequencing pipeline was judged likely to have produced a cluster of highly shared sequence variants as a technical artifact. In a later analysis, 15,000 to 20,000 TCR beta sequences were associated with specific HLA alleles at a false discovery rate of 0.05. Some IMGT-functional V segments, including TRBV6-2 and TRBV6-3, could not be distinguished by the 87-base-pair reads and were therefore excluded. Correlated functional status among segregating V segments might reflect linkage disequilibrium, but an unknown experimental factor could not be ruled out. The classifier was reported to diagnose cytomegalovirus status with high specificity and sensitivity in both the original cohort and the validation cohort. A further reported finding was that TCR beta sequences accurately predicted the HLA-A and HLA-B alleles for most subjects in the first cohort. Because counts were too low, seventeen rarely observed V segments, including chromosome 9 orphons, were left out of the earlier analysis of roughly 600 of the donors. In vitro tests confirmed that a few of the cytomegalovirus-associated TCR beta chains recognize cytomegalovirus antigens. Because HLA typing was unavailable for some donors at each locus, only the typed subset was used in association tests. According to a later analysis, parvovirus B19, influenza, CMV and Epstein-Barr virus appeared linked to several top co-occurrence clusters. A later genetic analysis reported fewer N-insertions in productive TCRs among donors in an Asian-associated ancestry cluster than the roughly 700-donor mean. This cohort had only TCR beta chains sequenced, and the lack of alpha or paired-chain data limited which features could be detected. According to a later analysis, most CMV-associated TCR beta chains appeared to be HLA-restricted, and the HLA associations seemed to be driven largely by CMV exposure. When HLA alleles, especially DR and DQ, strongly co-occurred, TCR associations were difficult to assign to individual alleles. In a later genetic analysis, a missense DCLRE1C variant was associated with V-gene and J-gene trimming of TCR beta chains, and the association was replicated in an independent cohort. In the study, some 180 TCR beta chains were listed as associated with cytomegalovirus. An earlier analysis of some 590 of the donors showed that most TCR beta V segments appeared in productive rearrangements either about 87% or about 30% of the time, which broadly matched IMGT annotations. In a later analysis, the rate of TCR association differed among HLA loci, with DRB1 alleles having the most associated TCRs and HLA-C alleles having the fewest. CMV serostatus was the only immune exposure information available for the cohort. Across donors, most TCR sequences were observed very rarely, whereas some public TCRs were present in many individuals. In a later analysis, HLA-associated TCR beta chains showed more clonal expansion and lower generation probabilities than non-associated chains that were equally common. It was suggested by the authors that the approach could potentially be generalized to other disease states and immunological phenotypes.

Receptor libraries were prepared by the immunoSEQ multiplex PCR assay. For the multiplex PCR, a mixture combining 60 forward primers for TCR Vbeta segments and 13 reverse primers for TCR Jbeta segments was used. The CDR3 region of rearranged TCR beta genes was amplified from genomic DNA with a multiplex PCR assay. Amplified TCR beta libraries were sequenced as 87-base-pair reads on the Illumina HiSeq System. The published analysis was carried out like this. A later analysis tallied 75 million to 85 million unique TCR beta chains across the 666 repertoires, and around 10 million of those chains were shared by two or more donors. Raw reads were error-corrected and collapsed into unique sequences by a nearest-neighbor algorithm in which closely related sequences were merged to remove PCR and sequencing errors. V, D and J gene segments were assigned by aligning CDR3 sequences to IMGT reference sequences. Each retained sequence needed at least a six-nucleotide match to both a V gene segment and a J gene segment. Rearrangements were classified as productive when the CDR3 lacked stop codons and remained in frame with V and J, and all other rearrangements were classified as non-productive. Following IMGT convention, CDR3 was defined as the stretch from the second conserved V-encoded cysteine to the conserved J-encoded phenylalanine. In an earlier analysis of 550 to 650 of the donors, sequences lacking an unambiguous match to a single V gene segment were excluded. In an earlier analysis of 500 to 750 of the donors, V segments were called functional above 56.7% productive rearrangements and were called segregating when the between-donor standard deviation exceeded 5%. A statistical classification framework was built for diagnosing cytomegalovirus status from the catalog of TCR beta chain sequences. A later analysis assigned V and J genes by comparing TCR nucleotide sequences with IMGT/GENE-DB human TR gene sequences. The TCRdist pipeline was used in a later analysis to assign CDR3 sequences and most-parsimonious VDJ recombination scenarios. A later analysis defined each TCR beta chain by its CDR3 amino acid sequence plus V-gene family, and excluded reads lacking a unique V-gene family. In a later analysis, around 600 highly shared, low-generation-probability nucleotide sequences were removed to address suspected cross-contamination and a sequencing artifact. A later analysis calculated a clonal expansion index for each public chain from normalized within-repertoire ranks of inferred template counts. In a later analysis, generation probabilities were computed with a VDJ recombination model fitted to out-of-frame rearrangements, and the resulting probabilities were checked against IGoR. Hypergeometric tests were used in a later analysis to score TCR-TCR, TCR-HLA and TCR-CMV co-occurrence, with a repertoire-size bias correction applied to the TCR pairs. False discovery rates were estimated in a later analysis by permuting HLA or CMV assignments 20 times. In a later analysis, co-occurring TCRs were grouped using DBSCAN, with TCRdist sequence similarity added in when clustering inside HLA-allele-positive subsets. Co-occurrence clustering excluded repertoires with fewer than 30,000 or more than 120,000 public chains, plus five with anomalous nucleotide sharing. Here the immuneACCESS table is served through TCRdb, limited to in-frame sequences with V and J called. Missing clones are a known gap in these copies; in checked studies unresolved V genes cover under half, and the rest lacks a known reason. The V and J calls and the clone size are those of that table, but D and trimming were determined from the DNA. This sample comprises about 30,000 clones, approximately 90% of them detected only once. Around 3% of the sample is in the top ten clones.

The CDR3 sequence holds 12 residues, the cysteine and phenylalanine included. CDR3 DNA is the only sequence kept; it has 36 bases, read in frame from the first base. V and J are truncated by 1 base and 7 bases respectively, leaving an intervening sequence of 4 bases. The germline V gene supplies CDR1 SGHVS and CDR2 FNYEAQ. This TCR came from a boy aged 5 to 17 in good health and CMV-seronegative. The chain links TRBV7-6 with TRBJ1-4; no confident D gene assignment can be made. Sample: PBMCs. The CDR3 amino acid sequence is: CASSLDSEKLFF. The base sequence is TGTGCCAGCAGCTTAGATAGTGAAAAACTGTTTTTT.